Sequencing of this T cell receptor (beta chain) was carried out in a study of CD8 T cells in ankylosing spondylitis. Quantitative 5'-RACE with molecular barcodes generated TCR beta libraries. Via MiXCR, TCRdb re-called the 5' RACE reads, giving one row per CDR3 protein. The repertoire includes fewer than 200,000 distinct CDR3 sequences, about 20% of them detected once, and 4.3% sits in the top ten. CDR1 is WSHSY, CDR2 SAAADI, per germline. This CDR3 comprises 13 residues. The ends were cut back, 3 bases at V and 11 bases at J, with 14 bases in the middle. The table lists this clonotype with many counts. Its antigen is currently unknown. Study-level findings and limits: A motif of 7 or 8 highly homologous TCR beta variants was seen as apparently characteristic of ankylosing spondylitis blood. In ankylosing spondylitis patients, matched synovial fluid reportedly showed significant enrichment of disease-linked clones.

The chain joins TRBV10-2 to TRBJ2-4, with TRBD2 as a possible D gene (6 bases). Sequenced: blood, either unsorted or a sorted T cell fraction (not recorded which). This receptor was taken from a male donor aged 5-29 years with ankylosing spondylitis or in good health (not recorded which). The CDR3 loop is CASSDTGGGVQYF. The CDR3 nucleotides read TGCGCCAGCAGTGACACCGGAGGAGGGGTTCAGTACTTC.